This section outlines one T cell receptor beta chain sequence together with its context. Assay: immunoSEQ multiplex PCR; the TCRdb copy retains only in-frame clones and omits some. This table has 58,000 or so clones, around 85% appearing once. The trim removed 1 base at V and 2 bases at J, leaving 5 bases unmatched. CDR1 is WNHNN, CDR2 SYGVQD, per germline (reference sequence). The CDR3 length is 15 residues. These data belong to a study of technical replicates of blood from several donors. The receptor comes from a human donor in good health. Some clones in this sample may be carry-over from other donors' samples. Specimen: PBMCs. This sequence joins TRBV10-1 and TRBJ2-7; 7 nucleotides match TRBD2. DNA of the CDR3: TGCGCCAGCAGTGAGTTGAGCGGGGAACCCTACGAGCAGTACTTC. As protein: CASSELSGEPYEQYF.